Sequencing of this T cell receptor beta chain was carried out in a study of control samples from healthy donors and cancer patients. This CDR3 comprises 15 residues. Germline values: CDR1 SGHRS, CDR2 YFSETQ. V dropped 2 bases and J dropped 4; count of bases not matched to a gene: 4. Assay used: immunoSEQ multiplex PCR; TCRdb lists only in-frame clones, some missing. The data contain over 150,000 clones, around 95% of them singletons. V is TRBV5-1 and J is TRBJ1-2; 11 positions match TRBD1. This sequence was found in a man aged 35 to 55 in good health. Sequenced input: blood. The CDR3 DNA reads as TGCGCCAGCAGCTTTGGACAGGGGGCTGTCTATGGCTACACCTTC. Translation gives CASSFGQGAVYGYTF.